Listed below are T cell receptor beta chains from one sample, sequenced in a study of PD-1 blockade in mismatch repair-deficient tumors. Sequenced by immunoSEQ multiplex PCR; TCRdb stores in-frame clones only, minus some. The sample includes 80,000 to 130,000 clones, 65% to 85% of them seen just once. This specimen consisted of peripheral blood, obtained roughly 35 weeks after starting pembrolizumab. The receptors were gathered from an adult with mismatch repair-deficient cancer. Each CDR3 is given with its conserved first and last residue. A D gene is named only where the DNA matches it firmly. Some rows have no size entry. The others give once, few or many, or a class for an expanded clone.

d_call j_call clone_size v_call cdr3_nt cdr3_aa
- TRBJ2-7 - TRBV7-9 TGTGCCAGCAGCGGCCGGGCACGCCACGAGCAGTACTTC CASSGRARHEQYF
- TRBJ2-2 - TRBV30 TGTGCCTGGAGTGTACGTAGCGTAAGGACCGGGGAGCTGTTTTTT CAWSVRSVRTGELFF
- TRBJ2-1 - TRBV6-5 TGTGCCAGCAGTTACCGCAGTTACAATGAGCAGTTCTTC CASSYRSYNEQFF
TRBD1 TRBJ1-6 - TRBV27 TGTGCCAGCAGTCAATATCAGGGGGAACCCCTCCACTTT CASSQYQGEPLHF
- TRBJ1-1 - TRBV6-4 TGTGCCAGCAGTCGGCAGGGAGGGACTGAAGCTTTCTTT CASSRQGGTEAFF
- TRBJ1-1 - TRBV28 TGTGCCAGCAGTAGACAGGCGAACACTGAAGCTTTCTTT CASSRQANTEAFF
- TRBJ2-1 - TRBV10-3 TGTGCCATCAGTAGGGGCGGGGTTAGCCTAATCTACAATGAGCAGTTCTTC CAISRGGVSLIYNEQFF
- TRBJ1-2 - TRBV5-1 TGCGCCAGCAGCTTGGTCGGGGGCAGCTATGGCTACACCTTC CASSLVGGSYGYTF
- TRBJ2-1 - TRBV7-9 TGTGCCAGCAGCTTAGGGAGCCACAATGAGCAGTTCTTC CASSLGSHNEQFF
TRBD2 TRBJ2-7 - TRBV7-9 TGTGCCAGCAGCTCAGTTCCTAGCGGGAGCTACGAGCAGTACTTC CASSSVPSGSYEQYF
- TRBJ2-1 - TRBV9 TGTGCCAGCAGCGTCGGCCCAGTCCCGAGCTCCTACAATGAGCAGTTCTTC CASSVGPVPSSYNEQFF
TRBD1 TRBJ1-4 - TRBV4-1 TGCGCCAGCAGCCAAGGACAGGGGGCAACTAATGAAAAACTGTTTTTT CASSQGQGATNEKLFF
- TRBJ2-5 - TRBV19 TGTGCCTCAAACTCAGGGGGGCCTGAACAAGAGACCCAGTACTTC CASNSGGPEQETQYF
- TRBJ2-2 few TRBV7-2 TGTGCCAGCAGCCCCCTCATAGGGGAGCTGTTTTTT CASSPLIGELFF
- TRBJ1-2 - TRBV11-2 TGTGCCAGCAGCTCCGCCTGGGGGCCCTATGGCTACACCTTC CASSSAWGPYGYTF
TRBD1 TRBJ1-1 - TRBV7-2 TGTGCCAGCAGCGAGACAGGGAGCTTGCGAACTGAAGCTTTCTTT CASSETGSLRTEAFF
- TRBJ1-2 - TRBV19 TGTGCCAGTAACGGTCCAGGGAACGCTAACTATGGCTACACCTTC CASNGPGNANYGYTF
- TRBJ2-1 once TRBV9 TGTGCCAGCAGCGCAGTAGGGAATGAGCAGTTCTTC CASSAVGNEQFF
- TRBJ2-4 - TRBV6-1 TGTGCCAGCAGTGAAAGGGAGACGGGCATTCAGTACTTC CASSERETGIQYF
- TRBJ2-7 once TRBV4-2 TGTGCCAGCAACCTTAGCGGAATCGAGCAGTACTTC CASNLSGIEQYF
- TRBJ2-2 - TRBV2 TGTGCCAGCAGTGTTGTGGGGCAGGGTGCCGCCGGGGAGCTGTTTTTT CASSVVGQGAAGELFF
- TRBJ2-2 - TRBV5-4 TGTGCCAGCAGCTTGGGGTTCAGGGCTAACACCGGGGAGCTGTTTTTT CASSLGFRANTGELFF
- TRBJ2-1 - TRBV11-3 TGTGCCAGCATGGGACAAAGCTCCTACAATGAGCAGTTCTTC CASMGQSSYNEQFF
TRBD1 TRBJ2-7 once TRBV19 TGTGCCAGTAGACCCGCTGGGGACAGGGCCTCCTGGGAGCAGTACTTC CASRPAGDRASWEQYF
- TRBJ1-1 - TRBV30 TGTGCCTGGACCGAATCCACGGTTAACACTGAAGCTTTCTTT CAWTESTVNTEAFF
- TRBJ2-5 - TRBV15 TGTGCCACCAGCAGAGTATATCTTTTGACGGAGACCCAGTACTTC CATSRVYLLTETQYF
TRBD2 TRBJ2-1 few TRBV7-8 TGTGCCAGCAGCTTAGCAATGCTAGCGGGCAATGAGCAGTTCTTC CASSLAMLAGNEQFF
TRBD2 TRBJ2-3 - TRBV5-1 TGCGCCAGCAGCTACGGACTAGCGGGAGGGCCCTCAGATACGCAGTATTTT CASSYGLAGGPSDTQYF
TRBD2 TRBJ2-1 - TRBV5-6 TGTGCCAGCAGCGTGCTAGCGGGAGTGATAGTCGATGAGCAGTTCTTC CASSVLAGVIVDEQFF